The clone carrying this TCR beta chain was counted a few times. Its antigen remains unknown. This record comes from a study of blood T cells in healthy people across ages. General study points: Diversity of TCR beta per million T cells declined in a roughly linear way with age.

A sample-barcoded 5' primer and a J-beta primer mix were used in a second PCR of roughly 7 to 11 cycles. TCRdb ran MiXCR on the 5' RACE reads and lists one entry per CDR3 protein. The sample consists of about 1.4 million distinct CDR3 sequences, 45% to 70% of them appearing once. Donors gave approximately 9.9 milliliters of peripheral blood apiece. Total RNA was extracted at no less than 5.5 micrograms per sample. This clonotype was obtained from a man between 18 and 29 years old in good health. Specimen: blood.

The CDR3 loop reads CSATRTSGGPQETQYF. The CDR3 DNA sequence: TGCAGTGCTACCAGGACTAGCGGGGGACCCCAAGAGACCCAGTACTTC. V usage is TRBV20-1 and J usage is TRBJ2-5; 13 bases line up with TRBD2. The CDR3 sequence is 16 residues long. Germline CDR1 reads DFQATT; CDR2 reads SNEGSKA (reference sequence). V lost 4 bases and J lost 1; bases outside the gene matches: 6.